The 13 T cell receptor beta chains presented below share a single source sample, sequenced in a study of regulatory T cells in long-lasting Graves disease. With iRepertoire HTBI primers and Arm-PCR of CDR3 regions, TCR beta libraries were built. TCRdb re-derived calls from the multiplex PCR reads in MiXCR, one entry per CDR3 protein. The data contain fewer than 600,000 distinct CDR3 sequences, roughly 23% of them seen just once; the ten biggest clones take up over 10%. Noted time point: persistent/refractory GD, antithyroid drugs over 5 years with positive TRAb. Following extraction of RNA from PBMCs, that RNA was used to make the TCR library. The sequenced sample was peripheral blood mononuclear cells (PBMCs), obtained when the disease was refractory, from a patient treated with antithyroid drugs. These receptor sequences come from a female donor with Graves disease.

This clonotype was found once. As the CDR3 is not closed by the conserved phenylalanine or tryptophan, this likely results from a read error. The DNA is omitted, as the CDR3 cannot be located on it reliably, and the CDR3 follows TCRdb's listing. V usage is TRBV15 and J usage is TRBJ2-7; TRBD1, the D gene given by the table, was not confirmed from the DNA. The germline V gene encodes CDR1 LNHNV and CDR2 YYDKDF (reference sequence). The CDR3 spans 9 residues, counting both ends. The CDR3 sequence: CATSRDRDR.

This clonotype was recorded once. The chain has TRBV7-3 and TRBJ2-2, with 9 positions matching TRBD2. Germline V CDR1 and CDR2: SGHTA, FQGTGA. V shed 0 bases, J shed 7 bases, and the junction held 6 bases outside the gene matches. This CDR3 comprises 16 residues. The CDR3 nucleotides read TGTGCCAGCAGCTTAACCGGCGGGAGGGACATCGGGGAGCTGTTTTTT. Its protein product is CASSLTGGRDIGELFF.

The chain is built from TRBV7-3 and TRBJ1-1; D may be TRBD1 (5 bases). V was pared by 5 bases and J by 4 bases, with 17 bases between. The CDR3 loop spans 15 amino acids. Germline V CDR1 and CDR2: SGHTA, FQGTGA. The CDR3 protein is CASSRSAHGGTEAFF. DNA for the CDR3: TGTGCCAGCAGCCGTTCCGCGCACGGGGGCACTGAAGCTTTCTTT.

The chain couples TRBV6-2 or TRBV6-3 to TRBJ2-7; 10 bases align to TRBD2. CDR3 length equals 17 residues. V dropped 0 bases and J dropped 0; count of bases not matched to a gene: 5. Germline CDR1 is MNHEY and CDR2 is SVGEGT. The DNA for the CDR3 is TGTGCCAGCAGTTACTCGAGCGGGAGGGCGAGCTCCTACGAGCAGTACTTC. This codes for CASSYSSGRASSYEQYF.

This CDR3 reads CASIPGPWGQPQHF. DNA of the CDR3: TGTGCCAGCATCCCCGGGCCCTGGGGGCAGCCCCAGCATTTT. The chain carries TRBV6-2 or TRBV6-3 and TRBJ1-5; tentative D call: TRBD1 (5 bases). The V end lost 7 bases, the J end lost 7 bases, and 17 bases lay between the germline ends. The CDR3 is made up of 14 amino acids. Looked up from germline, CDR1 is MNHEY and CDR2 is SVGEGT.

In its sample, this clonotype was seen many times. The chain combines TRBV7-8 with TRBJ2-1, with 13 nucleotides matching TRBD2. The V and J ends lost 5 bases and 7 bases, in that order; junction bases with no gene match: 11. CDR3 length: 17 amino acids. Per germline, CDR1 SGHVS and CDR2 FQNEAQ. The CDR3 sequence is CASSPRLAGGTYNEQFF. The DNA of the CDR3 is TGTGCCAGCAGCCCTCGACTAGCGGGGGGCACATATAATGAGCAGTTCTTC. Full variable domain (outside the CDR3, taken from reference TRBV7-8 and TRBJ2-1): GAGVSQSPRYKVAKRGQDVALRCDPISGHVSLFWYQQALGQGPEFLTYFQNEAQLDKSGLPSDRFFAERPEGSVSTLKIQRTQQEDSAVYLCASSPRLAGGTYNEQFFGPGTRLTVL.

This clonotype was recorded at least ten times. The CDR3, as DNA: TGTGCCAGCAGCGGGGGGCAGCCCCAGCATTTT. This codes for CASSGGQPQHF. This chain connects TRBV6-2 or TRBV6-3 to TRBJ1-5, with D perhaps matching TRBD1 (5 bases). CDR3 length: 11 residues. Looked up from germline, CDR1 is MNHEY and CDR2 is SVGEGT. Trimming removed 6 bases at V and 7 bases at J, with 7 bases between.

V usage is TRBV28 and J usage is TRBJ2-2, with D unresolved. The V gene lost 4 bases and the J gene lost 6 bases, with 6 bases spanning the gap. In germline, CDR1 is MDHEN, CDR2 SYDVKM. The CDR3 runs to 12 residues. Written as DNA, the CDR3 is TGTGCCAGCAGTTCGCTATCCGGGGAGCTGTTTTTT. Protein product: CASSSLSGELFF.

This clonotype was recorded a few times. The J gene is TRBJ1-4, the V gene TRBV19; D might be TRBD1 (5 bases). Germline assignment: CDR1 LNHDA and CDR2 SQIVND (reference sequence). V was pared by 1 base and J by 8 bases, with 17 bases between. The CDR3 is 16 amino acids. The CDR3 sequence is CASSIGSGPMKEKLFF. DNA of the CDR3: TGTGCCAGTAGTATAGGCTCAGGGCCGATGAAGGAAAAACTGTTTTTT.

The chain carries TRBV11-2 and TRBJ2-2, with 9 bases that match TRBD2. Germline CDR1 is SGHAT and CDR2 is FQNNGV. The CDR3 sequence is 17 residues long. J lost 3 bases, V lost 0 bases, and 5 bases had no gene match. DNA for the CDR3: TGTGCCAGCAGCTTAGAGGCGCTAGCGGGACACACCGGGGAGCTGTTTTTT. Its translation is CASSLEALAGHTGELFF.

This clonotype was counted ten times or more. The chain links TRBV28 to TRBJ2-7; D gene uncertain. V gave up 2 bases and J gave up 6 bases, with 11 bases separating them. There are 13 residues in the CDR3. Germline V gives CDR1 MDHEN, CDR2 SYDVKM. CDR3 DNA sequence: TGTGCCAGCAGTTTAACCACCTGGGGCGAGCAGTACTTC. Translating it yields CASSLTTWGEQYF.

This rearrangement joins TRBV27 to TRBJ1-1; 7 bases line up with TRBD1. CDR1 is MNHEY and CDR2 is SMNVEV in the germline V gene (reference sequence). The CDR3 loop spans 14 amino acids. Trimming removed 8 bases from V and 0 bases from J; junction bases left unmatched: 6. The CDR3 sequence is CASHRQGVNTEAFF. In nucleotides, the CDR3 is TGTGCCAGCCATCGACAGGGTGTGAACACTGAAGCTTTCTTT.

V usage is TRBV5-1 and J usage is TRBJ1-2; perhaps TRBD1 as D (5 bases). V was cut by 0 bases and J by 1 base, with 10 bases left in between. The CDR3 contains 15 residues. Per the germline V gene, CDR1 is SGHRS and CDR2 is YFSETQ. The CDR3 DNA reads TGCGCCAGCAGCTTGGCCCTCGACAGTAACTATGGCTACACCTTC. It encodes CASSLALDSNYGYTF.